This TCR beta chain was identified during a study of blood T cell repertoires in COVID-19. Study-wide background: T cells, B-cell-depleted T cells, or PBMCs provided the cDNA or gDNA that served as material.

This CDR3 has 12 residues. The V gene lost 4 bases and the J gene lost 6 bases, with 10 bases spanning the gap. The germline CDR1 and CDR2 sequences are SQVTM and ANQGSEA. In the source study's methods: Reference gene primer amplification in the assay estimated nucleated cell counts. Assay: immunoSEQ multiplex PCR; the TCRdb copy retains only in-frame clones and omits some. V, J and clone size are taken as reported in that table, and D and trimming were inferred from the DNA itself. This sample has 250,000 to 350,000 clones, with roughly 90% found just once. Source material: peripheral blood. The chain links TRBV29-1 to TRBJ2-1, with a weak D call TRBD2 (6 bases). The clonotype was recovered from a woman in her sixties with acute or convalescent COVID-19. The CDR3 bases are TGCAGCGTTGTTTTCGGGAGCAATGAGCAGTTCTTC. It translates to CSVVFGSNEQFF.